This T cell receptor beta chain was found in a study of T cell repertoires in cytomegalovirus infection. Study-level points and caveats: Pooled public TCR beta family frequency picked out CMV carriers with the relevant HLA.

A single record per CDR3 protein comes from TCRdb applying MiXCR to the reads. The data show some 680,000 distinct CDR3 sequences, with 35% seen just once and around 2.6% held by the top ten. Germline values: CDR1 MDHEN, CDR2 SYDVKM. Trimming shortened V by 9 bases and J by 2 bases, and 20 bases separated the two germline ends. The CDR3 is 16 amino acids. This clonotype has more than one count but fewer than ten. The antigen remains unidentified. The chain recombines TRBV28 with TRBJ1-5; D remains ambiguous. The sample taken for sequencing was PBMCs. The sequence was obtained from a human donor in good health (CMV status not recorded). Some clones in this sample may be carry-over from other donors' samples. CDR3 DNA: TGTGCCAGTCAATACCGGGCCACCTATGGCAATCAGCCCCAGCATTTT. The encoded protein is CASQYRATYGNQPQHF.